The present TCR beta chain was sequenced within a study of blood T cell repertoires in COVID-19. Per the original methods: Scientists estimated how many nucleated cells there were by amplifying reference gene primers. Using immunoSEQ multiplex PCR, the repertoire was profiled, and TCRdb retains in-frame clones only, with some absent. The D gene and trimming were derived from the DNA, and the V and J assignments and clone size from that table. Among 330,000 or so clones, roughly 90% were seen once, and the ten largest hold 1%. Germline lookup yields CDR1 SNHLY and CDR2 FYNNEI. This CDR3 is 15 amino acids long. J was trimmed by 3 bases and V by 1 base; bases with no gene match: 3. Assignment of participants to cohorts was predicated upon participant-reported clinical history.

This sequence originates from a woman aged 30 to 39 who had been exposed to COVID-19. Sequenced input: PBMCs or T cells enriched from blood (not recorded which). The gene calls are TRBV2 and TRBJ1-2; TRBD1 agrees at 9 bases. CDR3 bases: TGTGCCAGCAGTGAAGGGGGACAGGGACACTATGGCTACACCTTC. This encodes CASSEGGQGHYGYTF.